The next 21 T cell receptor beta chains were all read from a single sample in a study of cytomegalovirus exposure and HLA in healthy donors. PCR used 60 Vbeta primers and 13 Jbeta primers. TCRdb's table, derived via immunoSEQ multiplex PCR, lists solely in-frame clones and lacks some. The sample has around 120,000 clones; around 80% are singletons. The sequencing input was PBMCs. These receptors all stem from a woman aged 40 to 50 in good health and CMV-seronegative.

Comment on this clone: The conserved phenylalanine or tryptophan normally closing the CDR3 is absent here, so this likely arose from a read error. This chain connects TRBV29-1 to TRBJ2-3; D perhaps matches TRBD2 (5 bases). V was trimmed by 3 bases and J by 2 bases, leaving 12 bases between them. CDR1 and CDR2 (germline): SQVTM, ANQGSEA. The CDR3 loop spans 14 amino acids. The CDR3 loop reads CSVDGLAYTDTQYL. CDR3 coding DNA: TGCAGCGTTGATGGTCTAGCCTACACAGATACGCAGTATCTT.

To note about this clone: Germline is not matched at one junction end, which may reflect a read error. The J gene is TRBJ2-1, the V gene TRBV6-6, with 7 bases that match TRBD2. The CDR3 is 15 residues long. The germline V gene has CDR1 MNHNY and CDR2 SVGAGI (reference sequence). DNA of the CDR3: TGTGCCAGCAGTCACTCGGGACTACTCTACAATGAGCAGTTCTTC. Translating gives CASSHSGLLYNEQFF.

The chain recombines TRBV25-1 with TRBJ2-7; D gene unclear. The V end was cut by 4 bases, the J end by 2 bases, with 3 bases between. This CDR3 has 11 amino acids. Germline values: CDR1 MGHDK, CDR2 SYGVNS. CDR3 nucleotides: TGTGCCAGCAGTGCCACCTACGAGCAGTACTTC. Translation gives CASSATYEQYF.

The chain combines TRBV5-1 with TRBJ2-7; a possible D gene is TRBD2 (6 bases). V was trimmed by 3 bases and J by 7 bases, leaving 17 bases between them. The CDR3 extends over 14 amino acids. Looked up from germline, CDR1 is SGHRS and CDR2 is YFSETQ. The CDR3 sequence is CASSSSAGGREQYF. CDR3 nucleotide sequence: TGCGCCAGCAGCTCCTCCGCCGGGGGAAGGGAGCAGTACTTC.

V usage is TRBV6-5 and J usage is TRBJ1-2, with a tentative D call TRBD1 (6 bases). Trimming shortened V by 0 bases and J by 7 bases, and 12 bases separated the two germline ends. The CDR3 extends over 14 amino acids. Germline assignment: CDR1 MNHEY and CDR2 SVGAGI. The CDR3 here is CASSYSRGARGYTF. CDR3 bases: TGTGCCAGCAGTTACTCTCGGGGGGCTCGTGGCTACACCTTC.

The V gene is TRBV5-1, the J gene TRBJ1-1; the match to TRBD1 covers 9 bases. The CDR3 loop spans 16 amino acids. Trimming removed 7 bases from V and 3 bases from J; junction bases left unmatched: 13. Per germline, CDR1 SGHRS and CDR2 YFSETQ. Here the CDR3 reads CASLLTGGPRDTEAFF. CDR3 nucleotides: TGCGCCAGCTTACTAACAGGGGGCCCCCGGGACACTGAAGCTTTCTTT. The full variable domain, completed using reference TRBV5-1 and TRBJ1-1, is KAGVTQTPRYLIKTRGQQVTLSCSPISGHRSVSWYQQTPGQGLQFLFEYFSETQRNKGNFPGRFSGRQFSNSRSEMNVSTLELGDSALYLCASLLTGGPRDTEAFFGQGTRLTVV.

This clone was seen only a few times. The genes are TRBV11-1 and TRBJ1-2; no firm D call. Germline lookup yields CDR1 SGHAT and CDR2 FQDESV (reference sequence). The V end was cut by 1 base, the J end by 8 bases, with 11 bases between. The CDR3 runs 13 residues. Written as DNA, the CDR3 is TGTGCCAGCAGCTTAGATCCTAGCGGGGGCTACACCTTC. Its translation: CASSLDPSGGYTF.

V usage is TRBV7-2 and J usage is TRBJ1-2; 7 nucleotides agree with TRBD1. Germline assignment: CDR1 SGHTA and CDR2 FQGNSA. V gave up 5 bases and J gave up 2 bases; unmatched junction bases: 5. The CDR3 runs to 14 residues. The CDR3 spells CASSLGRGNYGYTF. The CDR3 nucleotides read TGTGCCAGCAGCCTCGGCAGGGGGAACTATGGCTACACCTTC.

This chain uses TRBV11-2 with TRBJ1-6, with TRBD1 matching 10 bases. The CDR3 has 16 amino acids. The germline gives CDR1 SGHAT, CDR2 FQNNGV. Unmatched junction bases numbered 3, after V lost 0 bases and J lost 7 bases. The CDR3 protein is CASSLDRGQGNSPLHF. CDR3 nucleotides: TGTGCCAGCAGCTTAGATAGGGGACAGGGGAATTCACCCCTCCACTTT.

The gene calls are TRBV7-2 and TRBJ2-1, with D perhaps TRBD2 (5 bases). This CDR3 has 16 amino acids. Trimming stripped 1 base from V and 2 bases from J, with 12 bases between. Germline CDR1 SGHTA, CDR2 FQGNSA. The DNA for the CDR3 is TGTGCCAGCAGCTTAGGACTCAGCGGCGCCTACAATGAGCAGTTCTTC. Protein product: CASSLGLSGAYNEQFF.

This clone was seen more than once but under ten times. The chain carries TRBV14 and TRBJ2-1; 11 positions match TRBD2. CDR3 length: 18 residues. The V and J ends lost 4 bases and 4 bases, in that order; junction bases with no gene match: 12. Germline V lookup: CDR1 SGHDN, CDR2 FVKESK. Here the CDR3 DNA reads TGTGCCAGCAGCCTTATCTTCACCGGGACTAGCGGATACAATGAGCAGTTCTTC. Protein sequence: CASSLIFTGTSGYNEQFF.

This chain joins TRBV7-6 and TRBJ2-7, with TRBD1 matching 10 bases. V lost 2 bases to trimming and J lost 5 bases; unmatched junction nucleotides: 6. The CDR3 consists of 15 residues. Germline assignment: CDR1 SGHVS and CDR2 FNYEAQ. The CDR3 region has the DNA TGTGCCAGCAGCTTAAACCTGGGGACAGGGGACGAGCAGTACTTC. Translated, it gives CASSLNLGTGDEQYF.

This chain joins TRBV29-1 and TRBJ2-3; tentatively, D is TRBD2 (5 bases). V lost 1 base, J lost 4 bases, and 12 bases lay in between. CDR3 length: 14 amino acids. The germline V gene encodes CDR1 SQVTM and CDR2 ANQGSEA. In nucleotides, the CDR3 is TGCAGCGTTGAAGGGCACGGGGAGCCAGATACGCAGTATTTT. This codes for CSVEGHGEPDTQYF.

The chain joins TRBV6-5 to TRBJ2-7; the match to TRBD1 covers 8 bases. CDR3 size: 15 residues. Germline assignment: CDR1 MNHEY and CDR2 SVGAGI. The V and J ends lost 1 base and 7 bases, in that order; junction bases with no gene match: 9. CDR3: CASSYYTRGQGEQYF. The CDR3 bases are TGTGCCAGCAGTTACTATACCAGGGGGCAGGGAGAGCAGTACTTC.

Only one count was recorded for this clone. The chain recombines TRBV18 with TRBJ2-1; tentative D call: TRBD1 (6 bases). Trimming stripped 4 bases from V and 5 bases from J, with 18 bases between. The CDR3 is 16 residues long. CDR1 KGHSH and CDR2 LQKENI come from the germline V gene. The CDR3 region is CASSRTGTRIDNEQFF. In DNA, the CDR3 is TGTGCCAGCTCACGTACCGGGACAAGAATTGACAATGAGCAGTTCTTC.

Written as DNA, the CDR3 is TGTGCCAGCAGCTTTACCCGCGGGAGTGCAGAGACCCAGTACTTC. Its translation is CASSFTRGSAETQYF. This rearrangement joins TRBV7-2 to TRBJ2-5; TRBD2 agrees at 7 bases. Germline values: CDR1 SGHTA, CDR2 FQGNSA. The CDR3 is 15 residues long. V lost 3 bases, J lost 4 bases, and 8 bases stayed unmatched. Filled out from reference TRBV7-2 and TRBJ2-5, the complete variable domain reads GAGVSQSPSNKVTEKGKDVELRCDPISGHTALYWYRQSLGQGLEFLIYFQGNSAPDKSGLPSDRFSAERTGGSVSTLTIQRTQQEDSAVYLCASSFTRGSAETQYFGPGTRLLVL.

The CDR3 loop reads CASTSEGHSSEAFF. CDR3 nucleotide sequence: TGCGCCAGCACTTCGGAGGGTCATAGCTCTGAAGCTTTCTTT. V is TRBV10-2 and J is TRBJ1-1; D call uncertain. Germline-derived CDR1 and CDR2 are WSHSY and SAAADI. The CDR3 loop spans 14 amino acids. Deletions cut 7 bases from V and 6 bases from J, with 18 bases between.

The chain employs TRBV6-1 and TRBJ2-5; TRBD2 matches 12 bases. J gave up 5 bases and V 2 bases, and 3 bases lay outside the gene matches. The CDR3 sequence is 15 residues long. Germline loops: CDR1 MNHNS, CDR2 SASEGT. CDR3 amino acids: CASSENTSGGETQYF. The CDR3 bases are TGTGCCAGCAGTGAAAATACTAGCGGGGGGGAGACCCAGTACTTC.

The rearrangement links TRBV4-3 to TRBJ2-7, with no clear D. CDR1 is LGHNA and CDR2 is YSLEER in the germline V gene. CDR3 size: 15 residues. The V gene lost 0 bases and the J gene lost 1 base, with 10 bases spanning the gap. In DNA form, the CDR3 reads TGCGCCAGCAGCCAAGATCGGTCACGGTCCTACGAGCAGTACTTC. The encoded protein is CASSQDRSRSYEQYF.

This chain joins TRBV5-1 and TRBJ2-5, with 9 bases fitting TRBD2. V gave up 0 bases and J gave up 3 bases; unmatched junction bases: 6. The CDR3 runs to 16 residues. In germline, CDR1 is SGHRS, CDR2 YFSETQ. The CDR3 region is CASSLVPAGGKETQYF. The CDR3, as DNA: TGCGCCAGCAGCTTGGTACCAGCGGGGGGTAAAGAGACCCAGTACTTC.

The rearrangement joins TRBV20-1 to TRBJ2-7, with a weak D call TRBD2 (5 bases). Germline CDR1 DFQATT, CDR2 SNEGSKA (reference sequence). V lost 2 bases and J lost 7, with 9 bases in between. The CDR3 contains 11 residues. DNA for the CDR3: TGCAGTGCTAGATTATCGGGGGAGCAGTACTTC. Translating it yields CSARLSGEQYF.